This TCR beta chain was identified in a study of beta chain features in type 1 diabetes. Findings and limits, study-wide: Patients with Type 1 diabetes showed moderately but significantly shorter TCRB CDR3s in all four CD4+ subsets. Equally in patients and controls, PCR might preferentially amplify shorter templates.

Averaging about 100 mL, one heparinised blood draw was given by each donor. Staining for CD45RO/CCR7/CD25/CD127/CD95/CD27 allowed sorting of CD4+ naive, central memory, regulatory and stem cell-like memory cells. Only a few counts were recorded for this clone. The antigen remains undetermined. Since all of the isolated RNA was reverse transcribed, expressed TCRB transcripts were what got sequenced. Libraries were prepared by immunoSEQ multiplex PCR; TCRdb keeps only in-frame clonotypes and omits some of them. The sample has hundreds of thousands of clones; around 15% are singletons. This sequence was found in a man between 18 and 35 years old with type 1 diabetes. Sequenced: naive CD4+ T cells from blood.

The CDR3 coding sequence is TGCGCCAGCAGCCAAGTTTCAGGGGCGGCTACCGGGGAGCTGTTTTTT. It is translated as CASSQVSGAATGELFF. J is TRBJ2-2 and V is TRBV4-1; possibly TRBD1 for D (6 bases). CDR1 and CDR2 from the germline V gene are MGHRA and YSYEKL. The CDR3 length is 16 residues. V shed 1 base and J shed 5 bases, with 14 bases lying between them.